This TCR beta chain was found in a study of blood T cell repertoires in COVID-19. Study in general: COVID-19 samples, acute and convalescent, were from the United States, Italy and Spain.

Sequencing used immunoSEQ multiplex PCR; TCRdb keeps in-frame clones, though not all of them. The table records tens of thousands of clones, roughly 79% of them present only once. Sequenced sample: peripheral blood. The TCR sequence derives from a woman older than 75 with COVID-19, enrolled during active disease.

CDR3 loop: CASSFSGSTDTQYF. In DNA, the CDR3 is TGCGCCAGCAGCTTTAGCGGGAGTACAGATACGCAGTATTTT. J is TRBJ2-3 and V is TRBV5-1, with 9 bases fitting TRBD2. This CDR3 has 14 residues. V lost 2 bases to trimming and J lost 3 bases; unmatched junction nucleotides: 1. The germline gives CDR1 SGHRS, CDR2 YFSETQ.